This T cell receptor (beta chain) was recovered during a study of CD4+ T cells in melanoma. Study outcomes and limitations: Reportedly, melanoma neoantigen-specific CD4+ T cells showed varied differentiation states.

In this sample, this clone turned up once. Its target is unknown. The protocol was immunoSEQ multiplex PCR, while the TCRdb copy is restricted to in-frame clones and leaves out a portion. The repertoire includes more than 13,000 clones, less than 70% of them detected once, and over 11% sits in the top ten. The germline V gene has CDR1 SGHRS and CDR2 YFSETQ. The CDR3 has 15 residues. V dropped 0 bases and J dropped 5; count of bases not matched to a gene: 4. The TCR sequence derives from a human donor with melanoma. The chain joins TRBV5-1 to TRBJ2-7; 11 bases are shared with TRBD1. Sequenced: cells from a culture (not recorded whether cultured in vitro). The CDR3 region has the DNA TGCGCCAGCAGCTTGGTGGGACAGGGGGTCGACGAGCAGTACTTC. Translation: CASSLVGQGVDEQYF.